These 8 T cell receptor beta chains were sequenced from one sample in a study of identical twins. TCRdb re-called the 5' RACE reads with MiXCR, one entry per CDR3 protein. In the table there are 1.5 million to 2 million distinct CDR3 sequences, 32% of which are singletons. Sequenced material: cord blood. These receptors were taken from a newborn girl in good health.

The V call is TRBV14, the J call TRBJ1-1; tentatively, D is TRBD1 (6 bases). The V gene's germline CDR1 is SGHDN and CDR2 FVKESK. There are 11 residues in the CDR3. Trimming removed 4 bases at V and 11 bases at J, with 11 bases between. The CDR3, as DNA: TGTGCCAGCAGCCCTCTGAGGGGGGCTTTCTTT. Translation gives CASSPLRGAFF.

This rearrangement joins TRBV2 to TRBJ2-7; a weak D match, TRBD1 (6 bases). V gave up 6 bases and J gave up 2 bases, with 17 bases separating them. The length of the CDR3 is 15 residues. CDR1 and CDR2 from the germline V gene are SNHLY and FYNNEI. CDR3 in DNA: TGTGCCAGCAGGGACCCGGGACATCCGACCTACGAGCAGTACTTC. Its protein is CASRDPGHPTYEQYF.

The chain carries TRBV27 and TRBJ1-4; D possibly corresponds to TRBD1 (6 bases). Germline V gene lookup returns CDR1 MNHEY and CDR2 SMNVEV (reference sequence). V gave up 5 bases and J gave up 8 bases, with 18 bases separating them. The CDR3 loop spans 15 amino acids. The CDR3 bases are TGTGCCAGCAGTCTTTGGGGACAAATGGAGGAAAAACTGTTTTTT. This sequence encodes CASSLWGQMEEKLFF. Based on the CDR3 plus reference TRBV27 and TRBJ1-4, the full variable domain is EAQVTQNPRYLITVTGKKLTVTCSQNMNHEYMSWYRQDPGLGLRQIYYSMNVEVTDKGDVPEGYKVSRKEKRNFPLILESPSPNQTSLYFCASSLWGQMEEKLFFGSGTQLSVL.

This clonotype has a handful of counts. The CDR3 sequence is CASSEYYSSYEQYF. The CDR3 coding sequence is TGTGCCAGCAGTGAATACTACAGCTCCTACGAGCAGTACTTC. The chain couples TRBV6-1 to TRBJ2-7, with D hard to call. The V gene lost 2 bases and the J gene lost 0 bases, with 8 bases spanning the gap. The length of the CDR3 is 14 residues. Germline V gives CDR1 MNHNS, CDR2 SASEGT.

The gene calls are TRBV7-9 and TRBJ2-1; TRBD2 matches at 9 bases. CDR1 SEHNR and CDR2 FQNEAQ come from the germline V gene (reference sequence). Trimming removed 5 bases from V and 5 bases from J; junction bases left unmatched: 10. This CDR3 region has 16 residues. CDR3 coding DNA: TGTGCCAGCAGCCTCATTTCCGGGACTAGCAACAATGAGCAGTTCTTC. It codes for CASSLISGTSNNEQFF.

This rearrangement joins TRBV6-6 to TRBJ1-1; 9 nucleotides match TRBD1. The CDR3 runs to 14 residues. The junction had 5 bases not matched to a gene; V was cut back by 4 bases and J by 5 bases. Germline CDR1 MNHNY, CDR2 SVGAGI (reference sequence). The CDR3 nucleotides are TGTGCCAGCAGTTGGGACAGGGAAGGGACTGAAGCTTTCTTT. It codes for CASSWDREGTEAFF.

This clonotype was seen more than once but under ten times. This chain links TRBV3-1 with TRBJ1-1; D is unclear. The CDR3 sequence is 15 residues long. Germline V lookup: CDR1 LGHDT, CDR2 YNNKEL (reference sequence). V was pared by 1 base and J by 0 bases, with 9 bases between. CDR3 in amino acids: CASSQVRRLNTEAFF. CDR3 DNA: TGTGCCAGCAGCCAAGTTCGGCGTTTGAACACTGAAGCTTTCTTT.

The chain joins TRBV25-1 to TRBJ1-1, with 7 bases identical to TRBD1. Trimming took 4 bases from V and 6 from J; bases not matched to a gene: 2. This CDR3 contains 12 residues. Germline V gives CDR1 MGHDK, CDR2 SYGVNS. CDR3 loop: CASSVGGAEAFF. The DNA of the CDR3 is TGTGCCAGCAGTGTAGGGGGCGCTGAAGCTTTCTTT.